What follows are 15 T cell receptor beta chains derived from one specimen sequenced in a study of T cell clonotyping in hematopoietic cell transplantation. This sample's time point: recipient sample about 28 days before transplant, after cytoreduction. Sequenced by immunoSEQ multiplex PCR; TCRdb stores in-frame clones only, minus some. The table shows under 35,000 clones, with less than 75% occurring only once. The sample here was peripheral blood mononuclear cells, taken before stem cell transplant. The receptors shown here come from a man in his fifties or sixties with myelodysplastic syndrome. Some clones in this sample may be carry-over from other donors' samples.

This sequence joins TRBV30 and TRBJ2-5; 7 bases are shared with TRBD1. The V gene end was trimmed by 2 bases and the J gene end by 4 bases; junction bases not matched to a gene: 4. Germline assignment: CDR1 GTSNPN and CDR2 SVGIG (reference sequence). The CDR3 runs to 13 residues. The CDR3 bases are TGTGCCTGGAGTATGAGGACAGGAGAGACCCAGTACTTC. It codes for CAWSMRTGETQYF.

This clone has a handful of counts. The V call is TRBV4-3, the J call TRBJ2-5; 9 nucleotides match TRBD1. The CDR3 covers 18 residues. V lost 0 bases and J lost 7; bases outside the gene matches: 15. Germline loops: CDR1 LGHNA, CDR2 YSLEER. CDR3 sequence reads: CASSQDVGTSGTGRTQYF. CDR3 in DNA: TGCGCCAGCAGCCAAGACGTAGGAACCAGCGGGACAGGGAGGACCCAGTACTTC.

This clone was seen more than once but under ten times. This chain connects TRBV30 to TRBJ2-7; D remains unclear. Germline V gene lookup returns CDR1 GTSNPN and CDR2 SVGIG (reference sequence). V lost 2 bases and J lost 4, with 9 bases in between. The CDR3 has 12 amino acids. CDR3 residues: CAWSPTSYEQYF. The CDR3, as DNA: TGTGCCTGGAGTCCTACATCTTACGAGCAGTACTTC. Drawing the rest from reference TRBV30 and TRBJ2-7, the complete variable domain is SQTIHQWPATLVQPVGSPLSLECTVEGTSNPNLYWYRQAAGRGLQLLFYSVGIGQISSEVPQNLSASRPQDRQFILSSKKLLLSDSGFYLCAWSPTSYEQYFGPGTRLTVT.

This clone occurred once. This chain connects TRBV4-3 to TRBJ2-7; TRBD2 is a possible D gene (6 bases). This CDR3 has 15 residues. Per germline, CDR1 LGHNA and CDR2 YSLEER. V lost 1 base and J 3 bases, leaving 13 bases between the germline ends. For the CDR3, the DNA is TGCGCCAGCAGCCAAGGGACGCGAGCGGGCTACGAGCAGTACTTC. Translation gives CASSQGTRAGYEQYF.

The chain combines TRBV30 with TRBJ1-4; D remains ambiguous. The CDR3 runs 14 residues. CDR1 GTSNPN and CDR2 SVGIG come from the germline V gene (reference sequence). V lost 4 bases and J 2 bases, leaving 11 bases between the germline ends. The CDR3 nucleotides read TGTGCCTGGACCCAGACACGCACTAATGAAAAACTGTTTTTT. Its protein product is CAWTQTRTNEKLFF.

The chain uses TRBV7-2 and TRBJ2-5, with unresolved D. CDR1 and CDR2 from the germline V gene are SGHTA and FQGNSA. The CDR3 length is 13 residues. V shed 5 bases and J shed 5 bases, with 12 bases lying between them. The CDR3: CASSLSIRETQYF. CDR3 nucleotides: TGTGCCAGCAGCCTTTCAATACGCGAGACCCAGTACTTC.

V is TRBV30 and J is TRBJ1-4; the D gene is possibly TRBD1 (5 bases). CDR1 GTSNPN and CDR2 SVGIG come from the germline V gene (reference sequence). V was cut by 0 bases and J by 6 bases, with 11 bases left in between. This CDR3 spans 14 amino acids. The CDR3 region is CAWSVAGLDEKLFF. The CDR3 region has the DNA TGTGCCTGGAGTGTAGCAGGGCTGGATGAAAAACTGTTTTTT.

This chain connects TRBV30 to TRBJ1-4; D not resolved. There are 12 residues in the CDR3. Germline values: CDR1 GTSNPN, CDR2 SVGIG (reference sequence). V dropped 0 bases and J dropped 7 bases, with 6 bases sitting between them. DNA of the CDR3: TGTGCCTGGAGTGTTATTCGTGAAAAACTGTTTTTT. This codes for CAWSVIREKLFF.

In its sample, this clone was seen a few times. This CDR3 is CASSRGGQGYLYEQYF. CDR3 coding DNA: TGTGCCAGCTCCCGCGGCGGGCAGGGGTATTTGTACGAGCAGTACTTC. This chain joins TRBV9 and TRBJ2-7; TRBD1 might be the D (6 bases). From germline, CDR1 is SGDLS and CDR2 YYNGEE. The germline V and J ends were trimmed by 7 bases and 4 bases, with 24 bases remaining between them. The CDR3 loop spans 16 amino acids.

The chain employs TRBV20-1 and TRBJ1-1; D remains ambiguous. V shed 3 bases and J shed 3 bases, with 2 bases lying between them. In germline, CDR1 is DFQATT, CDR2 SNEGSKA (reference sequence). This CDR3 has 10 residues. This CDR3 reads CSARYTEAFF. CDR3 coding DNA: TGCAGTGCTAGGTACACTGAAGCTTTCTTT.

The chain combines TRBV6-5 with TRBJ2-7; no reliable D call. This CDR3 comprises 14 residues. Trimming left V 7 bases short and J 5 bases short, with 18 bases between. Germline V gives CDR1 MNHEY, CDR2 SVGAGI. The DNA for the CDR3 is TGTGCCAGCAAAAACCGCCTCTCTAGGCACGAGCAGTACTTC. It is translated as CASKNRLSRHEQYF.

The chain uses TRBV9 and TRBJ1-3, with a possible D match to TRBD1 (6 bases). From germline, CDR1 is SGDLS and CDR2 YYNGEE. This CDR3 is 15 amino acids long. V gave up 4 bases and J gave up 4 bases, with 15 bases separating them. The CDR3 nucleotides read TGTGCCAGCAGCAACATACAGGGTTTAGGAAACACCATATATTTT. It codes for CASSNIQGLGNTIYF.

The gene calls are TRBV7-3 and TRBJ1-2; TRBD1 matches at 8 bases. This CDR3 spans 16 amino acids. With 2 bases clipped from V and 1 base from J, the junction kept 6 bases outside the gene matches. Per germline, CDR1 SGHTA and CDR2 FQGTGA. This CDR3 reads CASSLSGGQGNYGYTF. The CDR3 nucleotides read TGTGCCAGCAGCTTATCGGGCGGACAGGGTAACTATGGCTACACCTTC.

The chain employs TRBV6-5 and TRBJ1-6; D is undetermined. V lost 4 bases and J lost 6, with 16 bases in between. Germline CDR1 MNHEY, CDR2 SVGAGI. The CDR3 has 16 amino acids. The CDR3 loop is CASSWSSEYGNSPLHF. The CDR3 region has the DNA TGTGCCAGCAGTTGGTCATCGGAGTATGGTAATTCACCCCTCCACTTT.

The chain has TRBV6-5 and TRBJ2-7; weak D call: TRBD1 (5 bases). From germline, CDR1 is MNHEY and CDR2 SVGAGI. Trimming cost V 2 bases and J 2 bases, with 16 bases left between them. The CDR3 runs to 16 residues. As DNA, the CDR3 is TGTGCCAGCAGTTACGGTGGCAGGGTGGGGACCTACGAGCAGTACTTC. Amino acid sequence: CASSYGGRVGTYEQYF.